This T cell receptor (beta chain) was found in a study of blood T cell repertoires in COVID-19. Study at large: From the United States, Italy and Spain came samples of acute and convalescent COVID-19. T cells, B-cell-depleted T cells, or PBMCs provided the cDNA or gDNA that served as material.

J lost 4 bases, V lost 3 bases, and 4 bases had no gene match. This CDR3 region has 16 residues. The germline V gene encodes CDR1 MNHEY and CDR2 SMNVEV (reference sequence). In the authors' workflow: Reference gene primer amplification gave estimated nucleated cell counts. TCRdb's copy holds only in-frame clones and misses some; the assay was immunoSEQ multiplex PCR. The V and J calls and clone size come from that table; D and trimming were worked out from the DNA. The sample consists of approximately 130,000 clones, approximately 68% of them appearing once. The source is a woman aged 65 to 85 with acute or convalescent COVID-19. The gene calls are TRBV27 and TRBJ2-5; 14 bases fit TRBD2. The sample taken for sequencing was peripheral blood. Written as DNA, the CDR3 is TGTGCCAGCAGTTTTTTCGGGACTAGCGGGGGAGAGACCCAGTACTTC. Its translation: CASSFFGTSGGETQYF.